The present entry profiles one TCR beta chain with its context. Clones were sequenced by immunoSEQ multiplex PCR, and TCRdb holds only the in-frame ones, with some missing. The sample consists of a few hundred thousand clones, around 90% of them appearing once. The source of the sample is a study of blood T cell repertoires in COVID-19. The CDR3 has 15 residues. Germline V gene data show CDR1 as GTSNPN and CDR2 as SVGIG (reference sequence). Losses at the gene ends were 1 base for V and 4 bases for J; bases not matched to a gene: 7. This chain uses TRBV30 with TRBJ2-5, with 9 nucleotides matching TRBD2. This receptor was obtained from a human donor in a cohort exposed to, infected with or recovered from COVID-19 (not recorded which). The donor label of this sample is uncertain. Sequencing was done on a sample of PBMCs or T cells enriched from blood (not recorded which). Here the CDR3 reads CAWSELAGSSETQYF. The CDR3 DNA reads as TGTGCCTGGAGTGAGCTAGCGGGGAGTTCAGAGACCCAGTACTTC.